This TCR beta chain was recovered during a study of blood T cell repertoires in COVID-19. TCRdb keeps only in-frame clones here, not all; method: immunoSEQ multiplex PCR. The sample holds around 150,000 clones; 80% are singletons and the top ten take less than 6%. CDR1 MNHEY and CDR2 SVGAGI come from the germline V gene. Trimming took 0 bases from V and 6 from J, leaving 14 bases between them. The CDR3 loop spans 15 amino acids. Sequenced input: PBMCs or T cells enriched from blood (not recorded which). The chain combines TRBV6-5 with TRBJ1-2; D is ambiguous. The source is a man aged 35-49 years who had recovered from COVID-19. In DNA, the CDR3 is TGTGCCAGCAGTTACTCGTATGGATCCCGGGATGGCTACACCTTC. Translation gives CASSYSYGSRDGYTF.